This TCR beta chain is from a study of blood T cell dynamics during melanoma immunotherapy. Study-level points and caveats: At W3, later disease-control patients showed bifurcated PBMC repertoire changes, unlike progressors.

The germline CDR1 and CDR2 sequences are MNHNY and SVGAGI (reference sequence). The CDR3 covers 15 residues. Deletions cut 6 bases from V and 3 bases from J, with 18 bases between. Every bulk PBMC sample received the same 350 ng of DNA. Here immunoSEQ multiplex PCR was the method, and the copy in TCRdb shows in-frame clones only, minus some. The sample records 4,500 to 7,000 clones, 70% to 90% being singletons. Of note for this clone: Its antigen is not known.

Stated time point: pre-treatment baseline. Disease control meant complete response, partial response or stable disease at 12 weeks. Patients with prior systemic cancer treatment, concomitant immunosuppressants, or other active malignancies were excluded. This TCR was sampled from a human donor with melanoma. The source material was blood, sampled from a patient treated with checkpoint blockade. The rearrangement joins TRBV6-6 to TRBJ2-7; weak D call: TRBD2 (5 bases). CDR3 sequence: CASRGQAGVRYEQYF. CDR3 nucleotide sequence: TGTGCCAGCAGAGGTCAGGCCGGGGTGCGCTACGAGCAGTACTTC.